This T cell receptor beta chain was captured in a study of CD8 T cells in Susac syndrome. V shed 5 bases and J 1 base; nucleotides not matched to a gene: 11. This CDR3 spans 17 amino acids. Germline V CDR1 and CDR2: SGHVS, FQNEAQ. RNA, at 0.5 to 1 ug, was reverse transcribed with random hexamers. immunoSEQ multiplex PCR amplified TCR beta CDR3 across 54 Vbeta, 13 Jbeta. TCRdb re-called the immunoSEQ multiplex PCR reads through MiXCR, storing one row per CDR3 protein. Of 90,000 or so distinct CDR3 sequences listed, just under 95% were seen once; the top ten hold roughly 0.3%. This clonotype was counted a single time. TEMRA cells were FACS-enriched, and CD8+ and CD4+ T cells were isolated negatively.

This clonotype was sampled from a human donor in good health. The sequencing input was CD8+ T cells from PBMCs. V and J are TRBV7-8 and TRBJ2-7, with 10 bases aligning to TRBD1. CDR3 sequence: CASSVLVGDRGSYEQYF. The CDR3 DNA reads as TGTGCCAGCAGCGTGCTCGTGGGGGACAGGGGATCCTACGAGCAGTACTTC. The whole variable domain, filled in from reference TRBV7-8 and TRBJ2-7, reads GAGVSQSPRYKVAKRGQDVALRCDPISGHVSLFWYQQALGQGPEFLTYFQNEAQLDKSGLPSDRFFAERPEGSVSTLKIQRTQQEDSAVYLCASSVLVGDRGSYEQYFGPGTRLTVT.